These 24 T cell receptor beta chains were all obtained from the same sample, sequenced in a study of blood T cell repertoires in COVID-19. The protocol was immunoSEQ multiplex PCR, while the TCRdb copy is restricted to in-frame clones and leaves out a portion. The sample lists around 250,000 clones; roughly 89% were seen once. Sequencing was performed on peripheral blood. Receptors were obtained from a woman aged 25 to 45 with active or convalescent COVID-19.

The chain couples TRBV27 to TRBJ1-4; 7 positions agree with TRBD1. The CDR3 length is 15 residues. V shed 6 bases and J 5 bases; nucleotides not matched to a gene: 9. Germline CDR1 and CDR2: MNHEY and SMNVEV (reference sequence). CDR3 in amino acids: CASSRQGEINEKLFF. The CDR3 nucleotides read TGTGCCAGCAGCCGCCAGGGGGAGATAAATGAAAAACTGTTTTTT.

The rearrangement joins TRBV5-1 to TRBJ1-1; 8 nucleotides line up with TRBD1. After removal of 4 bases from V and 4 bases from J, the junction contained 6 bases not matched to a gene. This CDR3 is built from 14 residues. The germline V gene encodes CDR1 SGHRS and CDR2 YFSETQ. The CDR3 spells CASSQTGGPTEAFF. The CDR3 nucleotides read TGCGCCAGCAGCCAAACAGGGGGTCCCACTGAAGCTTTCTTT.

The chain recombines TRBV5-1 with TRBJ1-6; D not certain. Germline lookup yields CDR1 SGHRS and CDR2 YFSETQ. The CDR3 has 16 amino acids. V lost 0 bases to trimming and J lost 8 bases, with 15 bases between them. The CDR3 region is CASSLEGGRRDSPLHF. The CDR3, as DNA: TGCGCCAGCAGCTTGGAAGGAGGGAGGAGGGATTCACCCCTCCACTTT.

The V and J genes are TRBV6-5 and TRBJ1-6; 8 bases align to TRBD1. CDR1 is MNHEY, CDR2 SVGAGI, per germline. CDR3 size: 14 residues. The V gene end was trimmed by 6 bases and the J gene end by 7 bases; junction bases not matched to a gene: 5. CDR3 DNA sequence: TGTGCCAGCAGGCAGAACAGGGGGAATTCACCCCTCCACTTT. Protein sequence: CASRQNRGNSPLHF.

The chain has TRBV6-5 and TRBJ1-5, with a possible D match to TRBD1 (5 bases). Per germline, CDR1 MNHEY and CDR2 SVGAGI. This CDR3 contains 13 residues. Trimming pared 0 bases from V and 9 bases from J, leaving 9 bases between. CDR3 amino acids: CASSYSGGGPQHF. CDR3 in DNA: TGTGCCAGCAGTTACTCGGGGGGAGGGCCCCAGCATTTT.

The chain links TRBV28 to TRBJ1-1; tentative D call: TRBD1 (6 bases). This CDR3 contains 16 residues. Germline V gives CDR1 MDHEN, CDR2 SYDVKM. Deletions cut 1 base from V and 1 base from J, with 13 bases between. In DNA form, the CDR3 reads TGTGCCAGCAGTTTATTCGGGGGGGCGCAGAACACTGAAGCTTTCTTT. As protein: CASSLFGGAQNTEAFF.

The J gene is TRBJ2-7, the V gene TRBV15; unclear D gene. The germline V and J ends were trimmed by 5 bases and 0 bases, with 11 bases remaining between them. Germline CDR1 LNHNV, CDR2 YYDKDF (reference sequence). The CDR3 runs to 14 residues. The DNA of the CDR3 is TGTGCCACCAGCTTAATTAGGAGCTCCTACGAGCAGTACTTC. Translation gives CATSLIRSSYEQYF.

This clone came up a few times. V usage is TRBV28 and J usage is TRBJ1-4; D might be TRBD1 (6 bases). CDR3 length equals 12 residues. Germline CDR1 and CDR2: MDHEN and SYDVKM. V lost 6 bases and J 10 bases, leaving 12 bases between the germline ends. This CDR3 is CASSFRGGKLFF. The CDR3 DNA reads as TGTGCCAGCAGCTTCAGGGGCGGAAAACTGTTTTTT.

The chain uses TRBV19 and TRBJ1-2; 8 nucleotides match TRBD1. Germline CDR1 is LNHDA and CDR2 is SQIVND (reference sequence). This CDR3 has 13 residues. Trimming took 6 bases from V and 5 from J; bases not matched to a gene: 5. The chain's CDR3 is CASSETGGYGYTF. Here the CDR3 DNA reads TGTGCCAGTAGCGAAACAGGGGGATATGGCTACACCTTC.

The chain has TRBV4-3 and TRBJ2-3; no firm D call. Trimming pared 1 base from V and 4 bases from J, leaving 6 bases between. Germline V CDR1 and CDR2: LGHNA, YSLEER. The CDR3 has 13 amino acids. The CDR3 coding sequence is TGCGCCAGCAGCCAAGTTCGCGCAGATACGCAGTATTTT. It is translated as CASSQVRADTQYF.

This chain uses TRBV3-1 (or the pseudogene TRBV3-2) with TRBJ2-5; 10 bases align to TRBD2. Germline V lookup: CDR1 LGHDT, CDR2 YNNKEL (reference sequence). The junction had 4 bases not matched to a gene; V was cut back by 1 base and J by 5 bases. This CDR3 is 15 amino acids long. The CDR3 DNA follows: TGTGCCAGCAGCCAAGGGGCTAGCGGGGGTGAGACCCAGTACTTC. This sequence encodes CASSQGASGGETQYF.

This clone occurred a few times. The V gene is TRBV21-1, the J gene TRBJ2-2; TRBD2 is the table's D call, not checked against the DNA. TRBV21-1 is deemed a pseudogene. The CDR3 extends over 17 amino acids. The CDR3 DNA is TGTGCCAGCAGCCGCCGTCTAGCGGGGGCCGCCGCTGGGGAGCTGTTTTTT. Translating gives CASSRRLAGAAAGELFF.

The chain uses TRBV7-2 and TRBJ1-2; the D gene is possibly TRBD1 (6 bases). The CDR3 loop spans 17 amino acids. Germline CDR1 is SGHTA and CDR2 is FQGNSA. V was clipped by 1 base and J by 1 base, with 16 bases between them. The DNA for the CDR3 is TGTGCCAGCAGCTTAGTGGGCAGGGGATGGAGTAACTATGGCTACACCTTC. Residues: CASSLVGRGWSNYGYTF.

This chain connects TRBV18 to TRBJ1-4; 9 bases match TRBD1. The CDR3 contains 14 residues. Looked up from germline, CDR1 is KGHSH and CDR2 is LQKENI. With 3 bases clipped from V and 7 bases from J, the junction kept 3 bases outside the gene matches. The CDR3 sequence is CASSPNRGLEKLFF. CDR3 DNA: TGTGCCAGCTCACCCAACAGGGGGCTTGAAAAACTGTTTTTT.

The count of this clone is one. The gene calls are TRBV4-3 and TRBJ2-1; possibly TRBD2 for D (6 bases). The CDR3 loop spans 15 amino acids. Germline values: CDR1 LGHNA, CDR2 YSLEER. The V end lost 3 bases, the J end lost 3 bases, and 12 bases lay between the germline ends. The DNA of the CDR3 is TGCGCCAGCAGCCAGGGATCTAGCGTCTACAATGAGCAGTTCTTC. Protein: CASSQGSSVYNEQFF.

In this sample, this clone turned up a few times. This chain connects TRBV28 to TRBJ1-2; 7 bases align to TRBD1. The CDR3 is made up of 16 amino acids. The V gene's germline CDR1 is MDHEN and CDR2 SYDVKM. Trimming took 5 bases from V and 4 from J; bases not matched to a gene: 13. The CDR3 sequence is CASSPRQGIDFYGYTF. The CDR3 DNA reads TGTGCCAGCAGTCCAAGACAGGGAATCGATTTCTATGGCTACACCTTC.

The chain employs TRBV11-2 and TRBJ1-2; 8 positions match TRBD1. The CDR3 has 12 residues. V shed 9 bases and J 8 bases; nucleotides not matched to a gene: 8. Germline CDR1 is SGHAT and CDR2 is FQNNGV. CDR3: CASRGQGLGYTF. CDR3 bases: TGTGCCAGTAGAGGACAGGGTTTAGGCTACACCTTC.

The rearrangement links TRBV7-2 to TRBJ2-1, with a possible D match to TRBD2 (6 bases). This CDR3 has 14 residues. Between the trimmed V and J ends, which lost 1 base and 5 bases, there was a span of 9 bases. Germline V gene lookup returns CDR1 SGHTA and CDR2 FQGNSA. CDR3 DNA: TGTGCCAGCAGCTTAGGCGGCGGGAACAATGAGCAGTTCTTC. Its translation: CASSLGGGNNEQFF.

In this sample, this clone turned up a few times. The chain recombines TRBV6-2 or TRBV6-3 with TRBJ1-5; 7 bases fit TRBD1. The germline CDR1 and CDR2 sequences are MNHEY and SVGEGT. The CDR3 length is 17 residues. The ends lost 4 bases at V and 0 bases at J; junction bases unmatched: 9. The CDR3 here is CASSSRGDRHSNQPQHF. The CDR3, as DNA: TGTGCCAGCAGTTCGAGAGGGGACAGACATAGCAATCAGCCCCAGCATTTT.

V usage is TRBV30 and J usage is TRBJ1-6; no clear D gene. Germline values: CDR1 GTSNPN, CDR2 SVGIG (reference sequence). This CDR3 spans 13 amino acids. Between the trimmed V and J ends, which lost 2 bases and 8 bases, there was a span of 10 bases. The CDR3 coding sequence is TGTGCCTGGAGTAAATCCACGGATTCACCCCTCCACTTT. It yields the protein CAWSKSTDSPLHF.

This clone turned up a few times. The rearrangement uses TRBV27 and TRBJ1-1; TRBD1 matches 10 bases. Trimming removed 0 bases from V and 5 bases from J; junction bases left unmatched: 9. CDR1 is MNHEY, CDR2 SMNVEV, per germline (reference sequence). The CDR3 extends over 17 amino acids. DNA of the CDR3: TGTGCCAGCAGTTTATCTGGGACAGGGGTAGGAAATACTGAAGCTTTCTTT. Encoded protein: CASSLSGTGVGNTEAFF.

This clone showed up just a few times. The rearrangement joins TRBV19 to TRBJ1-2; 8 nucleotides match TRBD1. Germline V gene data show CDR1 as LNHDA and CDR2 as SQIVND (reference sequence). This CDR3 is 13 amino acids long. V gave up 6 bases and J gave up 4 bases; unmatched junction bases: 4. This CDR3 reads CASRTTGGYGYTF. The CDR3 DNA reads TGTGCCAGTAGAACTACAGGGGGCTATGGCTACACCTTC. Filled out from reference TRBV19 and TRBJ1-2, the complete variable domain reads DGGITQSPKYLFRKEGQNVTLSCEQNLNHDAMYWYRQDPGQGLRLIYYSQIVNDFQKGDIAEGYSVSREKKESFPLTVTSAQKNPTAFYLCASRTTGGYGYTFGSGTRLTVV.

The sample holds one count of this clone. The CDR3 protein is CASSGPGTSLNEQFF. CDR3 nucleotide sequence: TGTGCCAGTAGTGGGCCCGGGACTAGCCTTAATGAGCAGTTCTTC. This rearrangement joins TRBV19 to TRBJ2-1, with 9 nucleotides matching TRBD2. The V gene end was trimmed by 5 bases and the J gene end by 7 bases; junction bases not matched to a gene: 9. Germline V gives CDR1 LNHDA, CDR2 SQIVND (reference sequence). This CDR3 is 15 amino acids long.

In its sample, this clone was seen a few times. This sequence joins TRBV3-1 (or the pseudogene TRBV3-2) and TRBJ1-1, with D unresolved. Per the germline V gene, CDR1 is LGHDT and CDR2 is YNNKEL (reference sequence). The CDR3 is 18 amino acids. Trimming cost V 4 bases and J 1 base, with 22 bases left between them. The CDR3 DNA reads TGTGCCAGCAGCCCCCAGGTGGGTCATAGGCGGGGGAACACTGAAGCTTTCTTT. This codes for CASSPQVGHRRGNTEAFF.